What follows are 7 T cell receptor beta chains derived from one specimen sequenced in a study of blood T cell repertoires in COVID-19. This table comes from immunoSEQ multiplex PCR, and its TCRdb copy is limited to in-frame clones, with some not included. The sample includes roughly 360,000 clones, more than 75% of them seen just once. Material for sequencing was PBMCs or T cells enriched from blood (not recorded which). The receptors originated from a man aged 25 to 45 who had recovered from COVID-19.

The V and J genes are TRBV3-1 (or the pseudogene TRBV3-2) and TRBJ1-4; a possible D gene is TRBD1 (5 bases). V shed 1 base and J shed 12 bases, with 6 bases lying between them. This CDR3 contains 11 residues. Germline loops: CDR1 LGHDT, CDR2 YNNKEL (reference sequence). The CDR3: CASSQVGELFF. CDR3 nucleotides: TGTGCCAGCAGCCAAGTAGGGGAACTGTTTTTT.

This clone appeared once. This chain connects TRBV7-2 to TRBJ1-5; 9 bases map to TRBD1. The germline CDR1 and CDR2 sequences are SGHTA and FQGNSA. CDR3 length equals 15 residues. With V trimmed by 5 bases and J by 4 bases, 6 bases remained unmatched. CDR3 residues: CASSTLGQGNQPQHF. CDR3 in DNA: TGTGCCAGCAGCACCTTAGGACAGGGGAATCAGCCCCAGCATTTT.

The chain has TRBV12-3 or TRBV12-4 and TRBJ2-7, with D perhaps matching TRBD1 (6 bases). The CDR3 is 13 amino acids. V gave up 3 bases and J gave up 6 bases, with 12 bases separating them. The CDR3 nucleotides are TGTGCCAGCAGTTTCCAGGGGTCAGGCGAGCAGTACTTC. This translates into CASSFQGSGEQYF.

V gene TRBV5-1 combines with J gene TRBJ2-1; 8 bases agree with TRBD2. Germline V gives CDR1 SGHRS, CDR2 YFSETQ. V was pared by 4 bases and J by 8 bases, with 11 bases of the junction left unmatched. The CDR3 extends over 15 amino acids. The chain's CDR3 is CASSIAGGGRDEQFF. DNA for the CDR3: TGCGCCAGCAGCATCGCGGGCGGGGGGCGAGATGAGCAGTTCTTC.

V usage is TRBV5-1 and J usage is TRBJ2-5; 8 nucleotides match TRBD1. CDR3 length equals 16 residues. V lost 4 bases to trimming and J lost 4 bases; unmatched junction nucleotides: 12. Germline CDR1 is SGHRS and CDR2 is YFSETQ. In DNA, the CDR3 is TGCGCCAGCAGCCGAAGGACAGGGTCTCAGGGAGAGACCCAGTACTTC. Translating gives CASSRRTGSQGETQYF.

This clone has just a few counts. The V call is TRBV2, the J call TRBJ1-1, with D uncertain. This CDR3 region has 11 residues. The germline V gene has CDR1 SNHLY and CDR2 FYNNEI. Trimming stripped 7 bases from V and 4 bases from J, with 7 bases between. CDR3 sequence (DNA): TGTGCCAGCACGGGTTTCACTGAAGCTTTCTTT. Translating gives CASTGFTEAFF.

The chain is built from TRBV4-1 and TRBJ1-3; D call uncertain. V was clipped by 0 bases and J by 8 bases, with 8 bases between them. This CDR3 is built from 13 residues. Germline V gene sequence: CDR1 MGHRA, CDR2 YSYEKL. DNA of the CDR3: TGCGCCAGCAGCCAAGAATACTCGGACACCATATATTTT. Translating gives CASSQEYSDTIYF.